The rows below give T cell receptor beta chains drawn from one sample of a study of molecular identifiers for immune sequencing clone quantification. MiXCR was run by TCRdb on the PCR reads, yielding one entry per CDR3 protein. The data show about 23,000 distinct CDR3 sequences, approximately 17% seen once. Sequenced material: naive CD8+ T cells from blood, with Jurkat cell RNA spiked in. The source of these receptors is a human donor in good health. Some libraries in this study had Jurkat cell RNA spiked in. CDR3s include the opening cysteine and the closing phenylalanine or tryptophan. The D gene is left open where the match is weak. Rows may omit the clone size; those that give it use once, few, many or a size class.

abundance,v_gene,d_gene,j_gene,len,CDR3nt,CDR3aa
many,TRBV23-1,TRBD2,TRBJ2-5,15,TGCGCCAGCAGTCCCAAGCGGGGCTCCCAAGAGACCCAGTACTTC,CASSPKRGSQETQYF
many,TRBV5-5,NA,TRBJ1-6,13,TGTGCCAGCAGCTTGGGCAGCCATTCACCCCTCCACTTT,CASSLGSHSPLHF
many,TRBV7-9,NA,TRBJ2-1,13,TGTGCCAGCAGCTTAGTGTTGGGGGACGAGCAGTTCTTC,CASSLVLGDEQFF
many,TRBV5-8,TRBD2,TRBJ2-2,15,TGTGCCAGCAGCTCCCGGGGAGGGGCCACCGGGGAGCTGTTTTTT,CASSSRGGATGELFF
many,TRBV6-5,TRBD2,TRBJ2-7,15,TGTGCCAGCAGTTACGTGACGGGGGGGAGTCCCGAGCAGTACTTC,CASSYVTGGSPEQYF
many,TRBV6-5,NA,TRBJ2-7,14,TGTGCCAGCAGTCCCGGGCCCACCGTCTACGAGCAGTACTTC,CASSPGPTVYEQYF
many,TRBV29-1,NA,TRBJ1-1,14,TGCAGCGTTGACTCAGGGGTCATGAACACTGAAGCTTTCTTT,CSVDSGVMNTEAFF
NA,TRBV6-2/TRBV6-3,NA,TRBJ2-7,15,TGTGCCAGCAGTTACTCGAGGGCATCCTCCTACGAGCAGTACTTC,CASSYSRASSYEQYF
many,TRBV27,NA,TRBJ1-5,13,TGTGCCAGCAGCCCAAACCTCAATCAGCCCCAGCATTTT,CASSPNLNQPQHF
NA,TRBV6-5,TRBD2,TRBJ2-5,19,TGTGCCAGCAGTTACTCGTCAGGACTAGCGGGGGGGGATCAAGAGACCCAGTACTTC,CASSYSSGLAGGDQETQYF
medium-sized,TRBV20-1,TRBD1,TRBJ1-2,13,TGCAGTGCTCAATACCGGGACAGTATACTTTTCACCTTC,CSAQYRDSILFTF
NA,TRBV5-4,NA,TRBJ2-3,17,TGTGCCAGCAGCCCGAGTGGGGCCCTAGTCAGCACAGATACGCAGTATTTT,CASSPSGALVSTDTQYF
many,TRBV6-5,NA,TRBJ1-1,14,TGTGCCAGCAGTTACTCGCAGAGGAGGACTGAAGCTTTCTTT,CASSYSQRRTEAFF
many,TRBV12-3/TRBV12-4,NA,TRBJ2-1,15,TGTGCCAGCAGTTTTGCGACAGCGTCCTACAATGAGCAGTTCTTC,CASSFATASYNEQFF
many,TRBV20-1,NA,TRBJ2-7,14,TGCAGTGCTATGGACAGCAAGACTACCTACGAGCAGTACTTC,CSAMDSKTTYEQYF
many,TRBV7-9,NA,TRBJ2-6,13,TGTGCCAGCAGCCCTCGCCGGGCCAACGTCCTGACTTTC,CASSPRRANVLTF
many,TRBV20-1,NA,TRBJ1-1,13,TGCAGTACCGCACCGGGGGAGGACACTGAAGCTTTCTTT,CSTAPGEDTEAFF
many,TRBV13,NA,TRBJ2-2,12,TGTGCCAGCGCGGACAGCACCGGGGAGCTGTTTTTT,CASADSTGELFF
NA,TRBV6-5,NA,TRBJ2-7,13,TGTGCCAGCAGTTACGGGCAGGGCAACGAGCAGTACTTC,CASSYGQGNEQYF
many,TRBV28,TRBD2,TRBJ2-3,16,TGTGCCACTACTAGCGGGAGTCGGGGGGGCACAGATACGCAGTATTTT,CATTSGSRGGTDTQYF
many,TRBV6-5,NA,TRBJ1-4,13,TGTGCCAGCAGTGAAGGATCTAATGAAAAACTGTTTTTT,CASSEGSNEKLFF
many,TRBV21-1,NA,TRBJ1-4,11,TGTGCCAGCAGCAAAGTTGTGCAACGGGATTTT,CASSKVVQRDF
many,TRBV20-1,TRBD2,TRBJ2-3,15,TGCAGTTCAGGCCCCACTAGCGGGAGTGGAGATACGCAGTATTTT,CSSGPTSGSGDTQYF
many,TRBV4-1,TRBD1,TRBJ2-7,15,TGCGCCAGCAGCCAAGATATGGGACAGGGGTACGAGCAGTACTTC,CASSQDMGQGYEQYF
many,TRBV27,NA,TRBJ2-7,13,TGTGCCAGCAGTTTATCAACAGGGTTCGAGCAGTACTTC,CASSLSTGFEQYF
many,TRBV30,NA,TRBJ2-3,13,TGTGCCTGGAGTCAAGTTCTGGGAGATACGCAGTATTTT,CAWSQVLGDTQYF
many,TRBV19,TRBD1,TRBJ2-6,17,TGTGCCAGTAGTACCGGACAGGGGGTGGCTGGGGCCAACGTCCTGACTTTC,CASSTGQGVAGANVLTF
many,TRBV29-1,NA,TRBJ1-2,16,TGCAGCGTTAACCATCCTTCTTCAGGGTTAGACTATGGCTACACCTTC,CSVNHPSSGLDYGYTF
many,TRBV2,TRBD2,TRBJ2-3,16,TGTGCCAGCAGTGCATCTAGCGGGAGGGTCACAGATACGCAGTATTTT,CASSASSGRVTDTQYF
NA,TRBV5-6,NA,TRBJ2-3,15,TGTGCCAGCAGCTCCGATGGATCTAGCACAGATACGCAGTATTTT,CASSSDGSSTDTQYF
medium-sized,TRBV7-2,NA,TRBJ2-1,12,TGTGCCAGCAGCCTAGAGGGACTGGAGCAGTTCTTC,CASSLEGLEQFF